This T cell receptor (beta chain) is drawn from a study of blood T cell repertoires in COVID-19. TCRdb's copy holds only in-frame clones and misses some; the assay was immunoSEQ multiplex PCR. Of 190,000 or so clones listed, around 88% were seen once; the top ten hold about 9.6%. The study recruited people aged 18 to 89 years across more than 20 US areas. Symptom resolution, clearance, or two negative PCRs marked donors in Cohort 3 as recovered. Trimming stripped 5 bases from V and 2 bases from J, with 8 bases between. CDR1 MNHEY and CDR2 SMNVEV come from the germline V gene (reference sequence). This CDR3 spans 13 amino acids.

The chain couples TRBV27 to TRBJ2-3; D might be TRBD2 (5 bases). The specimen was PBMCs or T cells enriched from blood (not recorded which). The sequence was collected from a woman aged 25 to 39 who had recovered from COVID-19. The CDR3 nucleotides read TGTGCCAGCAGTCTAGCAGACACAGATACGCAGTATTTT. Translated, it gives CASSLADTDTQYF.